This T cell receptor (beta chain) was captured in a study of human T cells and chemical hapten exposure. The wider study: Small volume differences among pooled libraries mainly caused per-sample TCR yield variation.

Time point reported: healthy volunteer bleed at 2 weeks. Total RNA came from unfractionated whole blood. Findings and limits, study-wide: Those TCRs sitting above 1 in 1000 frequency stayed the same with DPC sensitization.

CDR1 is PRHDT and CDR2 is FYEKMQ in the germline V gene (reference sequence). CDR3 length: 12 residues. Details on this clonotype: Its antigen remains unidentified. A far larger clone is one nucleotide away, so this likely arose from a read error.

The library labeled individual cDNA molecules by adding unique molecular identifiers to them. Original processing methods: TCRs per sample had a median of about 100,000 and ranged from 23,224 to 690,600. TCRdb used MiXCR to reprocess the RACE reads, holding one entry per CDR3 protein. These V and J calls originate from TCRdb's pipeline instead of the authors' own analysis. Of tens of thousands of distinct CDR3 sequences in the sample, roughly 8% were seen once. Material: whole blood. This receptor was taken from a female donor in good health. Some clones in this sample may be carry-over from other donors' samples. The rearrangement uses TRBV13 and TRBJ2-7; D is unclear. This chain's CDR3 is CVSSLGGYEQYF. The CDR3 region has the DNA TGTGTCAGCAGCTTAGGCGGCTACGAGCAGTACTTC.